Below, 6 T cell receptor beta chains from the same sample are listed, as sequenced in a study of glioma-infiltrating T cells. Using RNA template, CDR3s of TCR alpha and beta were amplified with iRepertoire arm-PCR. TCRdb independently ran MiXCR on the multiplex PCR reads; one entry per CDR3 protein. The sample contains about 140,000 distinct CDR3 sequences, 39% of which appear only once. Input material: glioma tissue, nonneoplastic brain tissue, or PBMCs (not recorded which). The receptor set was obtained from a human donor with low-grade glioma or glioblastoma, undergoing nonglioma brain surgery, or in good health (not recorded which).

The DNA for the CDR3 is TGTGCCAGCCGCTCTCCGGGACAGTCCTACGAGCAGTTCTTC. Its protein product is CASRSPGQSYEQFF. The chain couples TRBV6-2 or TRBV6-3 to TRBJ2-1; 7 nucleotides agree with TRBD1. The CDR3 consists of 14 residues. In germline, CDR1 is MNHEY, CDR2 SVGEGT. Losses at the gene ends were 8 bases for V and 10 bases for J; bases not matched to a gene: 14.

This clonotype was detected only once. The chain employs TRBV7-2 and TRBJ2-1; D gene uncertain. CDR1 and CDR2 (germline): SGHTA, FQGNSA. The CDR3 length is 14 residues. Between the trimmed V and J ends, which lost 7 bases and 0 bases, there was a span of 10 bases. The CDR3 bases are TGTGCCAGCACCCTGCCCAGCTCCTACAATGAGCAGTTCTTC. It is translated as CASTLPSSYNEQFF.

Only a few counts were recorded for this clonotype. This chain links TRBV28 with TRBJ1-1, with 8 nucleotides matching TRBD1. The CDR3 runs 14 residues. Germline V CDR1 and CDR2: MDHEN, SYDVKM. Losses at the gene ends were 5 bases for V and 5 bases for J; bases not matched to a gene: 7. The CDR3 reads CASSLAQGGTEAFF. As DNA, the CDR3 is TGTGCCAGCAGTCTTGCACAGGGGGGGACTGAAGCTTTCTTT.

The rearrangement joins TRBV3-1 to TRBJ2-7, with a weak D call TRBD1 (5 bases). This CDR3 is 15 amino acids long. V lost 4 bases and J 3 bases, leaving 16 bases between the germline ends. Germline V gives CDR1 LGHDT, CDR2 YNNKEL (reference sequence). The CDR3 DNA reads as TGTGCCAGCAGCCTGAATTACAGGCGAGACTACGAGCAGTACTTC. It is translated as CASSLNYRRDYEQYF.

This chain connects TRBV27 to TRBJ2-3, with TRBD2 identical over 10 bases. Germline V gene sequence: CDR1 MNHEY, CDR2 SMNVEV (reference sequence). The CDR3 spans 15 residues. V shed 1 base and J 8 bases; nucleotides not matched to a gene: 6. The CDR3 loop reads CASSLYSGRDSTQYF. In DNA form, the CDR3 reads TGTGCCAGCAGTTTATACAGCGGGAGGGACAGTACGCAGTATTTT.

The rearrangement uses TRBV30 and TRBJ2-7; 8 nucleotides match TRBD2. Losses at the gene ends were 0 bases for V and 5 bases for J; bases not matched to a gene: 6. CDR1 GTSNPN and CDR2 SVGIG come from the germline V gene (reference sequence). The CDR3 covers 14 residues. The CDR3 nucleotides are TGTGCCTGGAGTGTACCGGGGGGGGGACACGAGCAGTACTTC. This encodes CAWSVPGGGHEQYF.